What follows are 6 T cell receptor beta chains derived from one specimen sequenced in a study of T cells after yellow fever vaccination (dated by TCRdb to between 2018 and 2020). The sample's treatment or condition label, decoded: live attenuated yellow fever vaccine strain. To prepare the library, 5' RACE was applied. The sequencing machine was an Illumina HiSeq 2500. TCRdb trimmed the raw reads at Q25, called clones with MiXCR and kept productive beta chains. Rows with one shared CDR3 protein collapse into an entry with the most common genes and DNA. The sample yields roughly 310,000 distinct CDR3 sequences; roughly 8.7% were counted once. The leading ten clones occupy around 17% of the sample. Material: PBMCs, obtained on the day of the first yellow fever vaccination. These receptors were taken from a man aged 18 to 30 who received the YFV17D yellow fever vaccine.

This clonotype turned up a few times. The chain uses TRBV9 and TRBJ1-3, with D possibly TRBD1 on 5 matching bases. Trimming took off 0 bases at V and 0 bases at J, with 16 bases between the two ends. Germline V CDR1 and CDR2: SGDLS, YYNGEE. The CDR3 is 18 residues long. CDR3 residues: CASSVGSGHSNSGNTIYF. CDR3 in DNA: TGTGCCAGCAGCGTAGGGTCAGGACATTCGAACTCTGGAAACACCATATATTTT.

This clonotype has just a few counts. This chain connects TRBV12-3 or TRBV12-4 to TRBJ1-1, with a weak D call TRBD1 (5 bases). V lost 3 bases to trimming and J lost 9 bases, with 14 bases between them. The CDR3 is 13 residues long. The CDR3: CASSFKTAGQAFF. CDR3 DNA: TGTGCCAGCAGTTTTAAGACAGCGGGACAAGCTTTCTTT.

The V call is TRBV5-1, the J call TRBJ2-7, with 9 nucleotides matching TRBD1. The CDR3 covers 15 residues. The trim removed 1 base at V and 2 bases at J, leaving 4 bases unmatched. The germline V gene has CDR1 SGHRS and CDR2 YFSETQ. The CDR3 bases are TGCGCCAGCAGCTTGATGACAGGGGGGGCCTACGAGCAGTACGTC. Amino acid sequence: CASSLMTGGAYEQYV.

V usage is TRBV7-2 and J usage is TRBJ2-2; D is uncertain. The V and J ends lost 1 base and 5 bases respectively, with 8 bases between them. Germline V gene lookup returns CDR1 SGHTA and CDR2 FQGNSA. This CDR3 has 14 amino acids. CDR3 loop: CASSLVVGTGELFF. The CDR3 DNA follows: TGTGCCAGCAGCTTAGTTGTGGGAACCGGGGAGCTGTTTTTT.

This clonotype was seen a handful of times. DNA of the CDR3: TGTGCCAGCAGCTCCAACGTTCGAGGGTACTCTGGGGCCAACGTCCTGACTTTC. It yields the protein CASSSNVRGYSGANVLTF. V and J are TRBV11-2 and TRBJ2-6; possibly TRBD2 for D (5 bases). V shed 4 bases and J shed 0 bases, with 16 bases lying between them. The CDR3 covers 18 residues. Germline V gives CDR1 SGHAT, CDR2 FQNNGV.

This clonotype was detected ten times or more. The rearrangement joins TRBV5-1 to TRBJ2-2; D remains ambiguous. Germline assignment: CDR1 SGHRS and CDR2 YFSETQ. With 4 bases removed from V and 10 bases from J, the gap between germline ends came to 11 bases. The CDR3 length is 12 residues. The CDR3 protein is CASSPGREELFF. The CDR3 DNA is TGCGCCAGCAGCCCAGGACGAGAGGAGCTGTTTTTT.